Sequencing of this T cell receptor beta chain was carried out in a study of chemoradiotherapy in HPV16-positive cancers. As regards this clone: Mismatch with germline at one junction end may stem from a read error.

Here immunoSEQ multiplex PCR was the method, and the copy in TCRdb shows in-frame clones only, minus some. The table shows fewer than 550 clones, with 70% to 80% occurring only once. Specimen: tumor tissue, collected from a patient who underwent chemoradiotherapy. The receptor's source is a human donor with HPV-associated anogenital cancer.

The CDR3 sequence: CASNLGQGNTGELFF. The CDR3 nucleotides are TGTGCTAGCAATTTGGGACAGGGGAACACCGGGGAGCTGTTTTTT. The chain employs TRBV9 and TRBJ2-2, with 9 bases matching TRBD1. The CDR3 sequence is 15 residues long. Germline V gene lookup returns CDR1 SGDLS and CDR2 YYNGEE.